Listed here are 15 T cell receptor beta chains from one sample, sequenced in a study of cytomegalovirus exposure and HLA in healthy donors. PCR employed 60 Vbeta and 13 Jbeta primers. Measured with immunoSEQ multiplex PCR; TCRdb has only the in-frame clones, and not every one. The table lists about 130,000 clones, around 77% of them singletons. Sequenced input: PBMCs. The receptors were sampled from a man aged 25 to 45 in good health.

Regarding this clone: A junction boundary mismatches the germline segment, possibly from a read error. V is TRBV7-9 and J is TRBJ2-1; the match to TRBD2 covers 16 bases. The V gene's germline CDR1 is SEHNR and CDR2 FQNEAQ (reference sequence). The CDR3 spans 17 residues. In DNA form, the CDR3 reads TGTTCCAGCAGCTTGGGGACTAGCGGGAGGGCTGACAATGAGCAGTTCTTC. This translates into CSSSLGTSGRADNEQFF.

The V and J genes are TRBV19 and TRBJ2-7; TRBD2 matches 9 bases. With 7 bases clipped from V and 1 base from J, the junction kept 8 bases outside the gene matches. The length of the CDR3 is 15 residues. The V gene's germline CDR1 is LNHDA and CDR2 SQIVND (reference sequence). The CDR3: CASKWETSGSYEQYF. CDR3 DNA sequence: TGTGCCAGTAAGTGGGAGACTAGCGGATCCTACGAGCAGTACTTC.

This clone has more than one count but fewer than ten. The gene calls are TRBV25-1 and TRBJ2-7; a possible D gene is TRBD1 (7 bases). There are 16 residues in the CDR3. Deletions cut 4 bases from V and 3 bases from J, with 19 bases between. CDR1 and CDR2 from the germline V gene are MGHDK and SYGVNS. The CDR3 region is CASSAPSGQTSYEQYF. Written as DNA, the CDR3 is TGTGCCAGCAGTGCACCATCGGGACAGACTAGCTACGAGCAGTACTTC.

V usage is TRBV2 and J usage is TRBJ2-1, with 11 bases identical to TRBD2. This CDR3 is 14 amino acids long. J was trimmed by 5 bases and V by 6 bases; bases with no gene match: 3. Germline CDR1 SNHLY, CDR2 FYNNEI. The CDR3 DNA is TGTGCCAGCAGCTCGGGACTAGCGGACAATGAGCAGTTCTTC. Its translation is CASSSGLADNEQFF.

This rearrangement joins TRBV15 to TRBJ2-3; 7 bases agree with TRBD2. CDR1 and CDR2 (germline): LNHNV, YYDKDF (reference sequence). The CDR3 is 19 residues long. Germline trimming cut 3 bases from V and 4 bases from J; bases unmatched to any gene: 19. The CDR3 protein is CATSSKTRYGEGRADTQYF. In DNA form, the CDR3 reads TGTGCCACCAGCAGCAAAACCCGTTACGGGGAGGGCCGGGCAGATACGCAGTATTTT.

This clone was detected only once. The rearrangement uses TRBV2 and TRBJ2-1; 11 positions agree with TRBD2. Per germline, CDR1 SNHLY and CDR2 FYNNEI. The ends lost 1 base at V and 8 bases at J; junction bases unmatched: 10. The CDR3 is 17 amino acids. CDR3 nucleotide sequence: TGTGCCAGCAGTGAAGTTCTAGCGGGAGGCCCGGAGGATGAGCAGTTCTTC. This codes for CASSEVLAGGPEDEQFF. The entire variable domain, with the rest obtained from reference TRBV2 and TRBJ2-1, is as follows: EPEVTQTPSHQVTQMGQEVILRCVPISNHLYFYWYRQILGQKVEFLVSFYNNEISEKSEIFDDQFSVERPDGSNFTLKIRSTKLEDSAMYFCASSEVLAGGPEDEQFFGPGTRLTVL.

The chain carries TRBV7-6 and TRBJ2-1, with TRBD2 identical over 9 bases. The ends lost 6 bases at V and 3 bases at J; junction bases unmatched: 12. CDR3 length: 17 residues. Germline CDR1 is SGHVS and CDR2 is FNYEAQ. The CDR3: CASRKGTSGLNYNEQFF. Written as DNA, the CDR3 is TGTGCCAGCAGGAAGGGAACTAGCGGGCTGAACTACAATGAGCAGTTCTTC. Supplemented by reference TRBV7-6 and TRBJ2-1, the full variable domain reads GAGVSQSPRYKVTKRGQDVALRCDPISGHVSLYWYRQALGQGPEFLTYFNYEAQQDKSGLPNDRFSAERPEGSISTLTIQRTEQRDSAMYRCASRKGTSGLNYNEQFFGPGTRLTVL.

There are many counts of this clone. The J gene is TRBJ2-2, the V gene TRBV6-1, with 12 bases identical to TRBD2. The CDR3 is made up of 18 amino acids. Trimming removed 4 bases from V and 7 bases from J; junction bases left unmatched: 13. Germline lookup yields CDR1 MNHNS and CDR2 SASEGT. CDR3 nucleotides: TGTGCCAGCAGTGGTCGGGACAGACTAGCGGGAGTTAGCGGGGAGCTGTTTTTT. The encoded protein is CASSGRDRLAGVSGELFF.

Notes on this clone: The junction departs from germline at one end; a sequencing error may be responsible. The rearrangement links TRBV5-1 to TRBJ2-7; tentative D call: TRBD1 (6 bases). The CDR3 has 14 residues. Germline CDR1 and CDR2: SGHRS and YFSETQ. CDR3 sequence: CASSPPGESYKQYF. CDR3 DNA: TGCGCCAGCAGCCCGCCAGGGGAATCCTACAAGCAGTACTTC.

This rearrangement joins TRBV6-4 to TRBJ2-7; TRBD1 matches at 12 bases. The CDR3 runs to 16 residues. Germline V gene sequence: CDR1 MRHNA, CDR2 SNTAGT. The V gene end was trimmed by 0 bases and the J gene end by 7 bases; junction bases not matched to a gene: 7. The CDR3 DNA follows: TGTGCCAGCAGTGACTCTCCGGGACAGGGGGCAGGGGAGCAGTACTTC. Translating it yields CASSDSPGQGAGEQYF.

The chain is built from TRBV15 and TRBJ1-4; TRBD1 matches 10 bases. The CDR3 loop spans 16 amino acids. Trimming took 3 bases from V and 7 from J; bases not matched to a gene: 8. Germline CDR1 LNHNV, CDR2 YYDKDF (reference sequence). The CDR3 nucleotides read TGTGCCACCAGCAGGGGACAGACAGGGGGCGTTGAAAAACTGTTTTTT. Amino acid sequence: CATSRGQTGGVEKLFF.

The CDR3: CASSLEQGGYEQYF. CDR3 sequence (DNA): TGTGCCAGCAGCTTAGAACAGGGGGGATACGAGCAGTACTTC. The J gene is TRBJ2-7, the V gene TRBV7-2; 8 nucleotides agree with TRBD1. The CDR3 spans 14 residues. Germline values: CDR1 SGHTA, CDR2 FQGNSA. With 1 base clipped from V and 4 bases from J, the junction kept 3 bases outside the gene matches. The full variable domain, with the rest looked up from reference TRBV7-2 and TRBJ2-7, is GAGVSQSPSNKVTEKGKDVELRCDPISGHTALYWYRQSLGQGLEFLIYFQGNSAPDKSGLPSDRFSAERTGGSVSTLTIQRTQQEDSAVYLCASSLEQGGYEQYFGPGTRLTVT.

The chain is built from TRBV9 and TRBJ2-3; no reliable D call. The CDR3 consists of 15 residues. Trimming took off 1 base at V and 1 base at J, with 10 bases between the two ends. The V gene's germline CDR1 is SGDLS and CDR2 YYNGEE. The CDR3 is CASSVTPSGTDTQYF. In nucleotides, the CDR3 is TGTGCCAGCAGCGTAACCCCCTCGGGCACAGATACGCAGTATTTT.

The rearrangement links TRBV28 to TRBJ1-4, with 8 nucleotides matching TRBD1. Unmatched junction bases numbered 13, after V lost 5 bases and J lost 2 bases. The CDR3 totals 18 residues. Germline values: CDR1 MDHEN, CDR2 SYDVKM. The CDR3 DNA is TGTGCCAGCAGTCCCCGGACAGGGCGGATAAGGACTAATGAAAAACTGTTTTTT. Amino acid sequence: CASSPRTGRIRTNEKLFF.

This chain connects TRBV7-9 to TRBJ2-7; 7 bases map to TRBD2. The germline CDR1 and CDR2 sequences are SEHNR and FQNEAQ (reference sequence). The V gene end was trimmed by 5 bases and the J gene end by 6 bases; junction bases not matched to a gene: 10. This CDR3 spans 14 amino acids. The CDR3 here is CASSPPRGELEQYF. CDR3 nucleotide sequence: TGTGCCAGCAGCCCTCCTCGGGGGGAGCTCGAGCAGTACTTC.